This T cell receptor (beta chain) was retrieved from a study of T-cell memory formation after mild COVID-19 (dated by TCRdb to the early 2020s). For the wider study: TCR sequence clusters from the two donors were largely donor specific. In two donors, T-cell clones that expanded and contracted after mild COVID-19 were followed by sequencing TCRalpha and TCRbeta repertoires longitudinally. The cohort comprised two young, previously healthy adult volunteers, one female and one male.

Findings and caveats that apply to the study as a whole: Some responding clones were detected in pre-infection memory, suggesting pre-existing cross-reactive memory T cells joined the SARS-CoV-2 response. Contracting CD4+ clones turned up mainly in the CM and EM memory subsets, whereas EMRA was where CD8+ clones were enriched. The second-wave clones that peaked on day 37 were not confirmed to be SARS-CoV-2 specific. The study included only a couple of mild cases, and larger cohorts that include severe cases with pre-infection samples were judged to be necessary. Clones that contracted from day 15 to 85 showed balanced CD4/CD8 phenotypes, whereas a second wave of clones that expanded from day 15 to 37 leaned towards CD4+.

Sequencing relied on an Illumina NovaSeq 6000. TCRalpha and TCRbeta cDNA libraries were constructed by 5'RACE with constant-segment primers, with sample barcodes and unique molecular identifiers being introduced. Trizol reagent was used to extract RNA from every sample. Library amplification was performed in two PCR steps, and a second sample barcode and Illumina TruSeq adapters were introduced in the second step. Sequencing of libraries was performed on an Illumina NovaSeq with 2 x 150 bp paired-end reads. Per the original workflow: Reads were demultiplexed and collapsed into UMI-guided consensus sequences with migec v1.2.7. Using mixcr v2.1.11, UMI consensuses were aligned to TRA and TRB V and J templates and then assembled into clonotypes. A clonotype was counted as expanded or contracted only when both edgeR and NoisET called the clonotype significant, with the noise models trained on biological replicates. For edgeR calls, the thresholds were a false discovery rate-adjusted p below 0.01 and a log2 fold-change of 1. As an exploratory analysis of dynamics, max-normalized trajectories of the 1000 most abundant clonotypes were examined with PCA combined with hierarchical clustering. The CD4 or CD8 phenotype of responding clones was assigned using the separately sequenced CD4+ and CD8+ repertoires. TCRdb reran the public reads through fastp at Q25 and MiXCR, keeping productive beta chains. Each entry merges the rows of one CDR3 protein and shows their most common DNA and genes. Clone size and V and J calls follow TCRdb, not the original study. The sample profile shows about 560,000 distinct CDR3 sequences; approximately 21% of them were found once. Of the sample, roughly 9.1% is held by the ten largest clones.

PBMCs were isolated by Ficoll-Paque density gradient centrifugation. On this clonotype itself: The antigen it recognizes is unknown. No much larger clone is present one base from it, and per-base qualities are unavailable.

Specimen: PBMCs or a T cell subset sorted from them (not recorded which). The TCR was taken from an adult woman who had mild COVID-19 (a few samples of this study predate the infection). The sample titles of this study are shuffled in the database, so cell type and time point are left out; the donor was told from shared clones.

CDR3 loop: CASSVGTGLGYTF. The DNA reads as follows: TGTGCCAGCAGTGTTGGTACAGGGTTAGGCTACACCTTC. This chain is built from TRBV25-1 and TRBJ1-2; the D gene is perhaps TRBD1, on 6 matching bases. Trimming at the junction amounts to 4 bases on V and 8 bases on J, and the germline ends lie 14 bases apart. Taken from the germline V gene, the CDR1 and CDR2 loops are MGHDK and SYGVNS. The CDR3 starts with the cysteine, ends with the phenylalanine, and has 13 residues. Only the CDR3 region is kept as DNA, spanning 39 bases read in frame from base 1.